This entry lists 17 T cell receptor beta chains sequenced from one sample in a study of blood T cell repertoires in COVID-19. Measured with immunoSEQ multiplex PCR; TCRdb has only the in-frame clones, and not every one. This table holds approximately 240,000 clones, around 85% found once. The sample taken for sequencing was peripheral blood. The receptors here all came from a woman between 25 and 40 years old who had recovered from COVID-19.

The chain joins TRBV15 to TRBJ1-5, with a tentative D call TRBD1 (6 bases). Germline-derived CDR1 and CDR2 are LNHNV and YYDKDF (reference sequence). The length of the CDR3 is 13 residues. V was clipped by 8 bases and J by 2 bases, with 10 bases between them. CDR3 residues: CATSGEGNQPQHF. The CDR3 nucleotides are TGTGCCACCTCAGGGGAAGGCAATCAGCCCCAGCATTTT.

The chain uses TRBV2 and TRBJ1-4; D possibly corresponds to TRBD1 (6 bases). Germline lookup yields CDR1 SNHLY and CDR2 FYNNEI. The CDR3 has 17 residues. The V gene lost 4 bases and the J gene lost 2 bases, with 17 bases spanning the gap. CDR3 region: CASSVRVRGWTNEKLFF. CDR3 nucleotides: TGTGCCAGCAGTGTTCGCGTCAGGGGCTGGACTAATGAAAAACTGTTTTTT.

The chain uses TRBV12-5 and TRBJ1-1, with D possibly matching TRBD1 (5 bases). Trimming removed 3 bases at V and 0 bases at J, with 8 bases between. Germline V CDR1 and CDR2: LGHNT, FRNRAP. This CDR3 region has 14 residues. This CDR3 reads CASGLGEMNTEAFF. CDR3 in DNA: TGTGCTAGTGGTTTAGGGGAAATGAACACTGAAGCTTTCTTT.

V gene TRBV10-3 combines with J gene TRBJ2-3; 7 nucleotides align to TRBD1. Germline CDR1 is ENHRY and CDR2 is SYGVKD. The V and J ends lost 6 bases and 2 bases, in that order; junction bases with no gene match: 5. The CDR3 spans 14 residues. In nucleotides, the CDR3 is TGTGCCATCAGACGGACAGGATCCACAGATACGCAGTATTTT. As protein: CAIRRTGSTDTQYF.

This chain uses TRBV3-1 (or the pseudogene TRBV3-2) with TRBJ2-3; maybe TRBD2 (6 bases). Germline assignment: CDR1 LGHDT and CDR2 YNNKEL (reference sequence). The CDR3 is made up of 15 amino acids. V was trimmed by 0 bases and J by 2 bases, leaving 9 bases between them. In DNA form, the CDR3 reads TGTGCCAGCAGCCAAGATTTAGCGGACACAGATACGCAGTATTTT. Its protein is CASSQDLADTDTQYF.

This rearrangement joins TRBV4-3 to TRBJ2-1; D might be TRBD2 (5 bases). V was pared by 0 bases and J by 8 bases, with 20 bases between. CDR1 is LGHNA, CDR2 YSLEER, per germline. CDR3 length: 17 amino acids. The CDR3 region has the DNA TGCGCCAGCAGCCAAGATAAAGGAGACTACATCAACGATGAGCAGTTCTTC. As protein: CASSQDKGDYINDEQFF.

The chain joins TRBV5-1 to TRBJ1-1, with 7 bases that match TRBD1. The junction had 10 bases not matched to a gene; V was cut back by 4 bases and J by 4 bases. The CDR3 contains 15 residues. Germline V gene lookup returns CDR1 SGHRS and CDR2 YFSETQ. CDR3 in amino acids: CASSKDRPGGTEAFF. CDR3 in DNA: TGCGCCAGCAGCAAAGATCGACCAGGGGGCACTGAAGCTTTCTTT.

This sequence joins TRBV16 and TRBJ2-3; 10 bases line up with TRBD2. Germline CDR1 reads KGHSY; CDR2 reads FQNENV. V dropped 6 bases and J dropped 5; count of bases not matched to a gene: 20. The length of the CDR3 is 19 residues. Here the CDR3 reads CASSLLGLASTAEVDTQYF. CDR3 bases: TGTGCCAGCAGTCTGTTGGGACTAGCGTCAACCGCCGAGGTAGATACGCAGTATTTT.

The chain joins TRBV7-3 to TRBJ2-6, with TRBD1 matching over 7 bases. From germline, CDR1 is SGHTA and CDR2 FQGTGA. There are 14 residues in the CDR3. V gave up 5 bases and J gave up 8 bases; unmatched junction bases: 6. This CDR3 reads CASSIRTGSNVLTF. For the CDR3, the DNA is TGTGCCAGCAGCATCAGGACAGGATCCAACGTCCTGACTTTC.

The rearrangement links TRBV6-2 or TRBV6-3 to TRBJ2-7; 7 nucleotides line up with TRBD2. The CDR3 is 14 amino acids. Per the germline V gene, CDR1 is MNHEY and CDR2 is SVGEGT. The junction had 0 bases not matched to a gene; V was cut back by 1 base and J by 0 bases. Written as DNA, the CDR3 is TGTGCCAGCAGTTACTGGGACTACTCCTACGAGCAGTACTTC. Its translation is CASSYWDYSYEQYF.

J is TRBJ1-1 and V is TRBV9; tentatively, D is TRBD1 (6 bases). The V end was cut by 0 bases, the J end by 3 bases, with 12 bases between. From germline, CDR1 is SGDLS and CDR2 YYNGEE. This CDR3 is 15 amino acids long. CDR3: CASSVDGGRHTEAFF. The CDR3, as DNA: TGTGCCAGCAGCGTAGACGGGGGGCGGCACACTGAAGCTTTCTTT.

The chain has TRBV4-2 and TRBJ1-2; a possible D gene is TRBD1 (6 bases). Germline V lookup: CDR1 LGHNA, CDR2 YNFKEQ. The CDR3 totals 15 residues. Trimming stripped 0 bases from V and 4 bases from J, with 12 bases between. CDR3 bases: TGTGCCAGCAGCCAAGACGTGGGGGACACCTATGGCTACACCTTC. Translating it yields CASSQDVGDTYGYTF.

The chain recombines TRBV7-3 with TRBJ2-2; the D gene is possibly TRBD1 (6 bases). V lost 4 bases and J lost 8, with 17 bases in between. Germline V CDR1 and CDR2: SGHTA, FQGTGA. The CDR3 has 15 amino acids. The CDR3 DNA follows: TGTGCCAGCAGCTACTATCGAGCAGGGGAGGGGGAGCTGTTTTTT. This gives the protein CASSYYRAGEGELFF.

The chain has TRBV3-1 (or the pseudogene TRBV3-2) and TRBJ1-6; 7 bases match TRBD1. Germline trimming cut 4 bases from V and 10 bases from J; bases unmatched to any gene: 13. Germline CDR1 and CDR2: LGHDT and YNNKEL (reference sequence). This CDR3 has 16 amino acids. The DNA of the CDR3 is TGTGCCAGCAGCCGCGGGACAGAGGTGGCGGGCTCACCCCTCCACTTT. Translated: CASSRGTEVAGSPLHF.

A word on this clone: Other DNA sequences in this specimen translate into the identical CDR3. V gene TRBV5-1 combines with J gene TRBJ2-5; 9 bases match TRBD1. This CDR3 comprises 14 residues. Unmatched junction bases numbered 6, after V lost 4 bases and J lost 5 bases. Germline V CDR1 and CDR2: SGHRS, YFSETQ. This chain's CDR3 is CASSLQGAGETQYF. DNA for the CDR3: TGCGCCAGCAGCCTACAGGGGGCGGGGGAGACCCAGTACTTC.

The chain employs TRBV3-1 (or the pseudogene TRBV3-2) and TRBJ1-6; D is possibly TRBD1 (5 bases). The V end was cut by 1 base, the J end by 7 bases, with 8 bases between. This CDR3 comprises 14 residues. Germline CDR1 reads LGHDT; CDR2 reads YNNKEL (reference sequence). CDR3 nucleotides: TGTGCCAGCAGCCAAGTAGGGGAAAATTCACCCCTCCACTTT. It specifies CASSQVGENSPLHF.

The chain recombines TRBV27 with TRBJ2-3, with 8 positions matching TRBD1. There are 13 residues in the CDR3. Germline V gene sequence: CDR1 MNHEY, CDR2 SMNVEV (reference sequence). Trimming removed 1 base from V and 10 bases from J; junction bases left unmatched: 4. CDR3 protein: CASSLYQGAAQYF. The CDR3 bases are TGTGCCAGCAGTTTATACCAGGGGGCGGCGCAGTATTTT.